The entry that follows covers one T cell receptor (beta chain) sequence. Its antigen is currently unknown. The source of the sample is a study of T cells in localized non-small cell lung cancer. Broader study findings: Sequencing, confined to only one tumor region, leaves heterogeneity possible. Turning up in adjacent lung were a median around 60 of the top 100 tumor clones. Those with higher blood T cell density had longer overall survival. Peak T cell clonality was found in uninvolved adjacent lung, exceeding tumor.

The data were produced by immunoSEQ multiplex PCR, yet TCRdb's version contains in-frame clones alone and is incomplete. This sample carries approximately 76,000 clones, over 75% of them seen once, and the ten largest clones take 8% to 10%. V was clipped by 6 bases and J by 0 bases, with 11 bases between them. The CDR3 is 13 residues long. Germline CDR1 reads SQVTM; CDR2 reads ANQGSEA. This specimen was peripheral blood, taken before any cancer treatment. The sequence derives from a female donor over 55 with stage I lung adenocarcinoma. V is TRBV29-1 and J is TRBJ1-1; a weak D match, TRBD1 (6 bases). This chain's CDR3 is CSVRGGMNTEAFF. The CDR3 bases are TGCAGCGTGAGGGGGGGAATGAACACTGAAGCTTTCTTT.